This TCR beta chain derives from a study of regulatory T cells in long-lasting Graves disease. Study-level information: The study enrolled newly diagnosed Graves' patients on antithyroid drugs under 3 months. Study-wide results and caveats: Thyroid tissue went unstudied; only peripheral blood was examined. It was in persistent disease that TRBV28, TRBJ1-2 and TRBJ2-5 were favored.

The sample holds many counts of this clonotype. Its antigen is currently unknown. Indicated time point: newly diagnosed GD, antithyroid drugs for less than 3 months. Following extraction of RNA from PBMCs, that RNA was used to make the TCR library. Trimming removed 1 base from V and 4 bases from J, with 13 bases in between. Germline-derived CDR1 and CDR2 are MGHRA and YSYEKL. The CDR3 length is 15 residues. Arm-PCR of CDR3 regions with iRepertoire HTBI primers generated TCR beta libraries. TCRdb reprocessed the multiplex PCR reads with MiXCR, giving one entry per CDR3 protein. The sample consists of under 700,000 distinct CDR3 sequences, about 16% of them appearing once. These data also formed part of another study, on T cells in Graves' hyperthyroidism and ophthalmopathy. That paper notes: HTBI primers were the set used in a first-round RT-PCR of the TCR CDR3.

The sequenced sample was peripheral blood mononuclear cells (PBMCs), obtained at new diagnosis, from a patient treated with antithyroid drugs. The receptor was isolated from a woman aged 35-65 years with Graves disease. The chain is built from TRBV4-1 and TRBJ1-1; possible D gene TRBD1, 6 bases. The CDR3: CASSQVLQGPTEAFF. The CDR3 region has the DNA TGCGCCAGCAGCCAAGTATTGCAGGGGCCCACTGAAGCTTTCTTT.